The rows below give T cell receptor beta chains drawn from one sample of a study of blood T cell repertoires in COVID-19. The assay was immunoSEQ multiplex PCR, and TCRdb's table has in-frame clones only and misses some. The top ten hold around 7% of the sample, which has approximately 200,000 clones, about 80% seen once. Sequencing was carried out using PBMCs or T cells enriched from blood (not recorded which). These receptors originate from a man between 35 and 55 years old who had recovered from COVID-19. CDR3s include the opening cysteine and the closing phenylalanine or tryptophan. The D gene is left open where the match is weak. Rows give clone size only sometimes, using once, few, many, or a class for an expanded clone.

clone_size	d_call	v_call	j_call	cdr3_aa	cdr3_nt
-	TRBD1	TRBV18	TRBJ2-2	CASSLEGARTGELFF	TGTGCCAGCTCGCTTGAGGGGGCGAGAACCGGGGAGCTGTTTTTT
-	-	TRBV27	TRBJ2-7	CASSLSPLTGSYEQYF	TGTGCCAGCAGTTTATCTCCCCTCACAGGTTCCTACGAGCAGTACTTC
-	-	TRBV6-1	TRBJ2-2	CASSEGLEGAGELFF	TGTGCCAGCAGTGAGGGTCTGGAGGGTGCCGGGGAGCTGTTTTTT
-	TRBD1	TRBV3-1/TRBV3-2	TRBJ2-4	CASSQAGTGRGNIQYF	TGTGCCAGCAGCCAAGCCGGGACAGGGCGAGGTAACATTCAGTACTTC
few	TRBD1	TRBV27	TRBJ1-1	CASSLWGTGNTEAFF	TGTGCCAGCAGTTTATGGGGGACAGGGAACACTGAAGCTTTCTTT
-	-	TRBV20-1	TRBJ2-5	CSADERETQYF	TGCAGTGCAGATGAACGGGAGACCCAGTACTTC
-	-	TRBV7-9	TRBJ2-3	CASHPGGTDTQYF	TGTGCCAGCCATCCGGGGGGCACAGATACGCAGTATTTT
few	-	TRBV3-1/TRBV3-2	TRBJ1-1	CASSQEPGSKGAFF	TGTGCCAGCAGCCAAGAACCAGGCTCGAAAGGAGCTTTCTTT
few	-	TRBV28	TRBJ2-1	CASLSRISGYNEQFF	TGTGCCAGCTTATCCCGGATCAGCGGGTACAATGAGCAGTTCTTC
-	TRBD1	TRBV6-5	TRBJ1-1	CASSLQGGLNTEAFF	TGTGCCAGCAGTTTACAGGGGGGGCTGAACACTGAAGCTTTCTTT
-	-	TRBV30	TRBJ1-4	CAWMGLSEEKLFF	TGTGCCTGGATGGGACTCTCGGAAGAAAAACTGTTTTTT
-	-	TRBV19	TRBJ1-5	CASRVQGSQPQHF	TGTGCCAGTAGGGTACAAGGGAGTCAGCCCCAGCATTTT
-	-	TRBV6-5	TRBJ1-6	CASTTGTHNSPLHF	TGTGCCAGCACCACAGGGACCCATAATTCACCCCTCCACTTT
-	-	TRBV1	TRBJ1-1	CTSSQDSSPAEEISEAFF	TGCACCAGCAGCCAAGATTCCTCCCCCGCGGAGGAGATCTCTGAAGCTTTCTTT
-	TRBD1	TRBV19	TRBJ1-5	CASSVGQISNQPQHF	TGTGCCAGTAGTGTGGGACAGATTAGCAATCAGCCCCAGCATTTT
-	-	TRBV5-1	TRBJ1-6	CASSLAPTGLGSPLHF	TGCGCCAGCAGCTTGGCCCCAACAGGGCTCGGTTCACCCCTCCACTTT
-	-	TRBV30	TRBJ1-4	CAWSVQRTVNEKLFF	TGTGCCTGGAGTGTACAGAGGACTGTTAATGAAAAACTGTTTTTT
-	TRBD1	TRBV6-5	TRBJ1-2	CASIARTGDGYTF	TGTGCCAGCATTGCTCGGACAGGAGACGGCTACACCTTC
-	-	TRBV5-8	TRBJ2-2	CASSLPGFKANTGELFF	TGTGCCAGCAGCCTCCCGGGGTTTAAAGCGAACACCGGGGAGCTGTTTTTT
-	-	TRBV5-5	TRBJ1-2	CASSRSLLDYGYTF	TGTGCCAGCTCCCGAAGCCTTCTTGACTATGGCTACACCTTC
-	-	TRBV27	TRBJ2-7	CASKGVYEQYF	TGTGCCAGCAAGGGAGTGTACGAGCAGTACTTC